This T cell receptor (beta chain) was identified during a study of yellow fever vaccine responses in identical twins. Study results and limitations: Vaccine T cell responses of twins reportedly seemed partly convergent and partly personalized.

TCRdb processed the RT-PCR reads anew with MiXCR; each CDR3 protein has one entry. The data show approximately 3,000 distinct CDR3 sequences, around four fifths seen once. Details on this clonotype: Antigen specificity is unknown.

Trimming shortened V by 0 bases and J by 3 bases, and 12 bases separated the two germline ends. This CDR3 spans 15 amino acids. Germline V gene data show CDR1 as MNHEY and CDR2 as SVGAGI. The V gene is TRBV6-5, the J gene TRBJ2-7, with unresolved D. The sample in question was T cells from blood (PBMCs), unsorted or a sorted subset (not recorded which), obtained before or after yellow fever vaccination (not recorded which). This sequence originates from a woman between 18 and 29 years old who received the yellow fever vaccine. The chain's CDR3 is CASSYSRNTNYEQYF. For the CDR3, the DNA is TGTGCCAGCAGTTACTCTCGAAACACGAACTACGAGCAGTACTTC.